Following are 20 T cell receptor beta chains from one sample sequenced in a study of control samples from healthy donors and cancer patients. Sequencing used immunoSEQ multiplex PCR; TCRdb keeps in-frame clones, though not all of them. The table records fewer than 100,000 clones, roughly 88% of them present only once. Sequencing was performed on blood. All receptors derive from a woman aged 50 to 60 in good health.

This clone showed up just once. V is TRBV6-1 and J is TRBJ1-1; D is ambiguous. Germline V CDR1 and CDR2: MNHNS, SASEGT. The CDR3 contains 14 residues. Trimming removed 2 bases from V and 1 base from J, with 8 bases in between. The CDR3 is CASSEILGNTEAFF. For the CDR3, the DNA is TGTGCCAGCAGTGAAATTTTAGGGAACACTGAAGCTTTCTTT.

The rearrangement links TRBV18 to TRBJ1-5, with D perhaps TRBD1 (5 bases). Trimming took 0 bases from V and 1 from J, leaving 13 bases between them. This CDR3 comprises 17 residues. CDR1 and CDR2 (germline): KGHSH, LQKENI. The CDR3 is CASSPPERGLSNQPQHF. CDR3 DNA: TGTGCCAGCTCACCACCGGAGCGGGGCTTAAGCAATCAGCCCCAGCATTTT.

V gene TRBV5-5 combines with J gene TRBJ2-7, with D possibly matching TRBD2 (7 bases). Germline V gene lookup returns CDR1 SGHKS and CDR2 YYEKEE (reference sequence). Trimming removed 2 bases at V and 0 bases at J, with 12 bases between. The CDR3 contains 15 residues. The DNA for the CDR3 is TGTGCCAGCAGCTTCTTGGGGGGGCCCTCCTACGAGCAGTACTTC. Encoded protein: CASSFLGGPSYEQYF.

The gene calls are TRBV19 and TRBJ1-2, with D unresolved. Between the trimmed V and J ends, which lost 10 bases and 8 bases, there was a span of 20 bases. The CDR3 sequence is 13 residues long. The germline V gene encodes CDR1 LNHDA and CDR2 SQIVND (reference sequence). The CDR3: CATHGQELIGYTF. The CDR3 nucleotides read TGTGCCACTCACGGGCAGGAATTGATCGGCTACACCTTC. Full variable domain (remainder filled in from reference TRBV19 and TRBJ1-2): DGGITQSPKYLFRKEGQNVTLSCEQNLNHDAMYWYRQDPGQGLRLIYYSQIVNDFQKGDIAEGYSVSREKKESFPLTVTSAQKNPTAFYLCATHGQELIGYTFGSGTRLTVV.

J is TRBJ1-2 and V is TRBV10-3; the match to TRBD1 covers 7 bases. V was pared by 3 bases and J by 0 bases, with 7 bases of the junction left unmatched. The CDR3 contains 16 residues. CDR1 and CDR2 (germline): ENHRY, SYGVKD. The CDR3 region is CAISDRTGSSNYGYTF. The DNA of the CDR3 is TGTGCCATCAGTGACCGGACAGGCAGCTCTAACTATGGCTACACCTTC.

CDR3 DNA sequence: TGTGCCAGCAGCGTAGGTCTAGCGGGGGGGCTTAATGAGCAGTTCTTC. This gives the protein CASSVGLAGGLNEQFF. The chain employs TRBV9 and TRBJ2-1; 12 nucleotides match TRBD2. The germline V gene encodes CDR1 SGDLS and CDR2 YYNGEE. The CDR3 totals 16 residues. J lost 7 bases, V lost 0 bases, and 5 bases had no gene match.

This sequence joins TRBV11-3 and TRBJ2-1; D gene uncertain. Germline V gene lookup returns CDR1 SGHNT and CDR2 YENEEA. The CDR3 sequence is 17 residues long. V was shortened by 1 base and J by 4 bases, with 17 bases between the two germline ends. The CDR3 DNA sequence: TGTGCCAGCAGCTTAGTAGGGTCATTGGGAATGTACAATGAGCAGTTCTTC. Its protein product is CASSLVGSLGMYNEQFF.

J is TRBJ2-7 and V is TRBV4-1; no reliable D call. V dropped 0 bases and J dropped 2 bases, with 14 bases sitting between them. There are 16 residues in the CDR3. Germline lookup yields CDR1 MGHRA and CDR2 YSYEKL. The CDR3 is CASSQEAVSTTYEQYF. CDR3 nucleotide sequence: TGCGCCAGCAGCCAAGAAGCTGTCTCCACGACCTACGAGCAGTACTTC.

V and J are TRBV25-1 and TRBJ2-1; the D gene is possibly TRBD1 (6 bases). The V gene's germline CDR1 is MGHDK and CDR2 SYGVNS. The V end was cut by 2 bases, the J end by 6 bases, with 20 bases between. This CDR3 is 17 amino acids long. DNA for the CDR3: TGTGCCAGCAGTGAACCGCCTACAGGGCCGAAAAGCAATGAGCAGTTCTTC. Protein sequence: CASSEPPTGPKSNEQFF.

This chain uses TRBV9 with TRBJ1-4, with D perhaps matching TRBD1 (5 bases). Germline CDR1 reads SGDLS; CDR2 reads YYNGEE. Trimming cost V 2 bases and J 12 bases, with 17 bases left between them. This CDR3 is 14 amino acids long. The CDR3 loop is CASSVSGMAPQLFF. CDR3 DNA: TGTGCCAGCAGCGTGTCAGGGATGGCCCCCCAACTGTTTTTT.

V and J are TRBV21-1 and TRBJ2-7; the table's D call of TRBD1 was not tested on the DNA. TRBV21-1 is a pseudogene. The CDR3 consists of 16 residues. The CDR3 loop is CASSKEGTGRGYEQYF. Written as DNA, the CDR3 is TGTGCCAGCAGCAAAGAAGGAACAGGGAGAGGCTACGAGCAGTACTTC.

Only a few counts were recorded for this clone. The V call is TRBV3-1 (or the pseudogene TRBV3-2), the J call TRBJ1-1, with D possibly being TRBD1 (6 bases). The CDR3 totals 14 residues. Germline V CDR1 and CDR2: LGHDT, YNNKEL (reference sequence). The V end was cut by 4 bases, the J end by 5 bases, with 14 bases between. The CDR3 is CASSPPSGVTEAFF. In DNA form, the CDR3 reads TGTGCCAGCAGCCCCCCATCAGGGGTGACTGAAGCTTTCTTT.

This chain links TRBV5-1 with TRBJ1-2, with TRBD1 as a possible D gene (5 bases). The CDR3 has 13 amino acids. V lost 3 bases and J 4 bases, leaving 10 bases between the germline ends. The germline CDR1 and CDR2 sequences are SGHRS and YFSETQ. The CDR3 DNA is TGCGCCAGCAGCTCCGACAGCCTCTATGGCTACACCTTC. Residues: CASSSDSLYGYTF.

This rearrangement joins TRBV6-5 to TRBJ1-5; no reliable D call. CDR1 and CDR2 from the germline V gene are MNHEY and SVGAGI. V was trimmed by 8 bases and J by 4 bases, leaving 12 bases between them. The CDR3 loop spans 13 amino acids. The CDR3 loop is CASSRGLNQPQHF. The CDR3 DNA reads TGTGCCAGCTCCCGTGGCTTAAATCAGCCCCAGCATTTT.

The rearrangement links TRBV2 to TRBJ2-1; D gene ambiguous. The CDR3 has 14 amino acids. The germline CDR1 and CDR2 sequences are SNHLY and FYNNEI. The ends were cut back, 9 bases at V and 0 bases at J, with 12 bases in the middle. Written as DNA, the CDR3 is TGTGCCAGTAAAACTGGAAGCTCCTACAATGAGCAGTTCTTC. Translation gives CASKTGSSYNEQFF. Based on the CDR3 plus reference TRBV2 and TRBJ2-1, the full variable domain is EPEVTQTPSHQVTQMGQEVILRCVPISNHLYFYWYRQILGQKVEFLVSFYNNEISEKSEIFDDQFSVERPDGSNFTLKIRSTKLEDSAMYFCASKTGSSYNEQFFGPGTRLTVL.

V is TRBV6-5 and J is TRBJ1-3; D is possibly TRBD1 (5 bases). Germline-derived CDR1 and CDR2 are MNHEY and SVGAGI. V dropped 0 bases and J dropped 4 bases, with 10 bases sitting between them. This CDR3 is 15 amino acids long. The CDR3 bases are TGTGCCAGCAGTTACTCGACGGGGCCGGGAAACACCATATATTTT. It specifies CASSYSTGPGNTIYF.

This chain connects TRBV12-3 or TRBV12-4 to TRBJ1-2, with 9 bases identical to TRBD1. The length of the CDR3 is 13 residues. The V segment lost 6 bases and the J segment 5 bases; nucleotides outside the gene matches: 4. The DNA of the CDR3 is TGTGCCAGCAGGGACGGGACAGGGTATGGCTACACCTTC. It yields the protein CASRDGTGYGYTF.

The J gene is TRBJ2-7, the V gene TRBV29-1; no clear D gene. The length of the CDR3 is 11 residues. Germline-derived CDR1 and CDR2 are SQVTM and ANQGSEA. V gave up 3 bases and J gave up 6 bases, with 9 bases separating them. CDR3 nucleotides: TGCAGCGTTGAGTTGACTTCCGAGCAGTACTTC. Amino acid sequence: CSVELTSEQYF.

CDR3 in DNA: TGTGCCAGCAGCCTGACAGTAACAGATACGCAGTATTTT. This gives the protein CASSLTVTDTQYF. The V and J genes are TRBV4-2 and TRBJ2-3, with a weak D call TRBD1 (5 bases). Trimming cost V 4 bases and J 3 bases, with 8 bases left between them. Germline V gene lookup returns CDR1 LGHNA and CDR2 YNFKEQ. CDR3 length: 13 amino acids.

The chain has TRBV3-1 (or the pseudogene TRBV3-2) and TRBJ2-3, with D unclear. There are 12 residues in the CDR3. Trimming left V 1 base short and J 1 base short, with 0 bases between. CDR1 is LGHDT and CDR2 is YNNKEL in the germline V gene (reference sequence). CDR3 sequence reads: CASSQGTDTQYF. The CDR3 bases are TGTGCCAGCAGCCAAGGCACAGATACGCAGTATTTT.